The entry that follows covers one TCR beta chain sequence. Its antigen is undetermined. This record comes from a study of shared clonotypes between healthy human individuals. Overall study context: Plates per donor: three CD4 naive, three CD4 memory, two CD8 naive, one CD8 memory.

Generated by immunoSEQ multiplex PCR, the TCRdb table keeps only in-frame clones and is missing some. The sample contains 1,100,000 or so clones, approximately 80% of which appear only once. Adults of Caucasian background living in Nashville, Tennessee made up all donors. A split of CD4+ cells into CD45RA+ naive and CD45RA-negative memory subsets was performed. General study findings and limits: Among donors, clonotype sharing was expected to be affected by sequencing depth.

Source material: memory CD4+ T cells from PBMCs. Subset: CD45RA-negative fraction. This TCR was recovered from a man between 18 and 29 years old in good health. Some clones in this sample may be carry-over from other donors' samples.

In DNA, the CDR3 is TGTGCCAGCAGCTTGACAGGGGGCTTCTACGAGCAGTACTTC. Its translation is CASSLTGGFYEQYF. The genes are TRBV7-3 and TRBJ2-7; 10 positions match TRBD1. J lost 3 bases, V lost 3 bases, and 2 bases had no gene match. Germline V gene sequence: CDR1 SGHTA, CDR2 FQGTGA. The CDR3 sequence is 14 residues long. The full variable domain, with the rest looked up from reference TRBV7-3 and TRBJ2-7, is GAGVSQTPSNKVTEKGKYVELRCDPISGHTALYWYRQSLGQGPEFLIYFQGTGAADDSGLPNDRFFAVRPEGSVSTLKIQRTERGDSAVYLCASSLTGGFYEQYFGPGTRLTVT.